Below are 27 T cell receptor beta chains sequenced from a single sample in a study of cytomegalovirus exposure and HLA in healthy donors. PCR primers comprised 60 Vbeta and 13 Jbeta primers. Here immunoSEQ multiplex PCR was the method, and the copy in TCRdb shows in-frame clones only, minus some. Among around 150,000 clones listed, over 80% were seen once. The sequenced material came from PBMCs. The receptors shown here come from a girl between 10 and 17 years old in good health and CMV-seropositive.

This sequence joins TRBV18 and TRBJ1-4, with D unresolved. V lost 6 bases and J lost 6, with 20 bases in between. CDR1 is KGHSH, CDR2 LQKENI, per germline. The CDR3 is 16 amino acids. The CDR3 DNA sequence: TGTGCCAGCTCGAGGTTCCCGCGGAGGGCTGATGAAAAACTGTTTTTT. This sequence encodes CASSRFPRRADEKLFF.

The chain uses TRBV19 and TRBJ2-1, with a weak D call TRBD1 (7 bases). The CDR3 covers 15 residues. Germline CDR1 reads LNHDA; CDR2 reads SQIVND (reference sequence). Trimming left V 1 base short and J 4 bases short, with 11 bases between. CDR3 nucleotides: TGTGCCAGTAGTATAGGCAGGGGGGCGTACAATGAGCAGTTCTTC. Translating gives CASSIGRGAYNEQFF. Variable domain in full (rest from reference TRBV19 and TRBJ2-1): DGGITQSPKYLFRKEGQNVTLSCEQNLNHDAMYWYRQDPGQGLRLIYYSQIVNDFQKGDIAEGYSVSREKKESFPLTVTSAQKNPTAFYLCASSIGRGAYNEQFFGPGTRLTVL.

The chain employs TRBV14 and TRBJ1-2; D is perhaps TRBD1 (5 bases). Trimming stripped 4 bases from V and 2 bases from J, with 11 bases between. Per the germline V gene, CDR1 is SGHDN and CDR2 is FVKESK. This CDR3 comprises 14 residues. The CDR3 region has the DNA TGTGCCAGCAGCCGGGGCGGGGCCAACTATGGCTACACCTTC. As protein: CASSRGGANYGYTF.

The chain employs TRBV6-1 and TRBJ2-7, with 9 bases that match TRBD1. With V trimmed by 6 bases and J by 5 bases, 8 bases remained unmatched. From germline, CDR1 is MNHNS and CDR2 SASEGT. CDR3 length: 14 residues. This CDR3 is CASRAGTGYDEQYF. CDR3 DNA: TGTGCCAGCAGAGCCGGGACAGGGTACGACGAGCAGTACTTC.

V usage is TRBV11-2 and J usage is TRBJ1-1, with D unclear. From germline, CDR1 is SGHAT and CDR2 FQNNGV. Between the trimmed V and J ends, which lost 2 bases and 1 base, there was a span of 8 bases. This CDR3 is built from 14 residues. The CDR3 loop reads CASSLSAGNTEAFF. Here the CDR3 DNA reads TGTGCCAGCAGCTTATCGGCAGGGAACACTGAAGCTTTCTTT.

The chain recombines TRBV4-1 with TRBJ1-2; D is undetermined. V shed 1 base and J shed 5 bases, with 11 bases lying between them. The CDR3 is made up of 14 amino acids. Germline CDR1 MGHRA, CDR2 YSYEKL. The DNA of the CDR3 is TGCGCCAGCAGCCAAGGGGCACAGACGTATGGCTACACCTTC. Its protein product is CASSQGAQTYGYTF.

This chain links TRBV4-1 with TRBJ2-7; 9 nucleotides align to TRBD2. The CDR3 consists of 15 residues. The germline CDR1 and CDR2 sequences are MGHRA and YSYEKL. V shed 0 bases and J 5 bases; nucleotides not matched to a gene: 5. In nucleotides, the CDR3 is TGCGCCAGCAGCCAAGATGAGCGGGAGGATCACGAGCAGTACTTC. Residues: CASSQDEREDHEQYF.

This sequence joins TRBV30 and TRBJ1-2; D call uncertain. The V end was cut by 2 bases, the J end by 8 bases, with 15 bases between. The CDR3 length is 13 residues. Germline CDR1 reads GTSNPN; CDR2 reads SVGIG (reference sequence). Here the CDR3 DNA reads TGTGCCTGGAGTCGGGAGAGTCTTCGGGGCTACACCTTC. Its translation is CAWSRESLRGYTF.

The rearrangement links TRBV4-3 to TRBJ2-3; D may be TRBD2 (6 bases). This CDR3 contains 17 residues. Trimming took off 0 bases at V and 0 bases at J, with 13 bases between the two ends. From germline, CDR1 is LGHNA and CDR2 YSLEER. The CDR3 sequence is CASSQDLRGDSTDTQYF. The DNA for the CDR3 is TGCGCCAGCAGCCAAGATCTTCGCGGGGACAGCACAGATACGCAGTATTTT.

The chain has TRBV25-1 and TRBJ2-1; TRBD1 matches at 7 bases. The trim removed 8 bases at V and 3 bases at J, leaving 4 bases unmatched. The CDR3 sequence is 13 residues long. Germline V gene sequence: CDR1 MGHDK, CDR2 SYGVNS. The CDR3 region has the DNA TGTGCCAGCCGGGACAGCAACTACAATGAGCAGTTCTTC. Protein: CASRDSNYNEQFF.

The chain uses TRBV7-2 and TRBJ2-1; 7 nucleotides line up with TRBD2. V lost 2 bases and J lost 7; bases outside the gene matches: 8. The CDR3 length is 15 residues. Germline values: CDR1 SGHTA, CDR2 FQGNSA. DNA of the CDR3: TGTGCCAGCAGCTTAAGCGGGATAAAGCTTAATGAGCAGTTCTTC. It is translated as CASSLSGIKLNEQFF.

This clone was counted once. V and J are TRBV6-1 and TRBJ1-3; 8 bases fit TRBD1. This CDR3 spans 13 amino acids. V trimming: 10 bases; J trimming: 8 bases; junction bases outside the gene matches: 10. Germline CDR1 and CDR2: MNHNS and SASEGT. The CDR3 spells CATRAGGEDTIYF. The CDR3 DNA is TGTGCCACCCGCGCAGGGGGCGAGGACACCATATATTTT.

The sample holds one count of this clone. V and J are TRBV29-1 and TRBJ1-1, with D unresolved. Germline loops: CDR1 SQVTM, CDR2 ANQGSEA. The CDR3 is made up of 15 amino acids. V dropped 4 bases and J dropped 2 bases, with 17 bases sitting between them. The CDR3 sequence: CSVAQRFSANTEAFF. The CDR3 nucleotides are TGCAGCGTTGCCCAACGATTCAGCGCTAACACTGAAGCTTTCTTT. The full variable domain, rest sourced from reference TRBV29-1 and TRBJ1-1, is SAVISQKPSRDICQRGTSLTIQCQVDSQVTMMFWYRQQPGQSLTLIATANQGSEATYESGFVIDKFPISRPNLTFSTLTVSNMSPEDSSIYLCSVAQRFSANTEAFFGQGTRLTVV.

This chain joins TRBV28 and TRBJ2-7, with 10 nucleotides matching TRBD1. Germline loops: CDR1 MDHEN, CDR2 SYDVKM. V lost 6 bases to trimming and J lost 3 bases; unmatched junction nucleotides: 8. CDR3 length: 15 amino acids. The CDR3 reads CASSKDRGHYYEQYF. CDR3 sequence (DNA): TGTGCCAGCAGCAAAGACAGGGGGCATTACTACGAGCAGTACTTC.

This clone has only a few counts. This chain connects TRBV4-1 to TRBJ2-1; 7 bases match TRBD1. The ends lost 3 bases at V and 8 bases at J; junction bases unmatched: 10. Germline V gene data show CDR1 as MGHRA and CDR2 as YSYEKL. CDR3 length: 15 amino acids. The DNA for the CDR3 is TGCGCCAGCAGCCAGCTCTCGGGACAGTTCTATGAGCAGTTCTTC. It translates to CASSQLSGQFYEQFF.

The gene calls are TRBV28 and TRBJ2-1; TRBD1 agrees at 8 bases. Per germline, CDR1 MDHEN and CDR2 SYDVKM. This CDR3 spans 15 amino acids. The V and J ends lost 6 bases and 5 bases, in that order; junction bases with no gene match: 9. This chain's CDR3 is CASRNDRGIDNEQFF. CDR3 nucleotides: TGTGCCAGCAGGAACGACAGGGGTATTGACAATGAGCAGTTCTTC.

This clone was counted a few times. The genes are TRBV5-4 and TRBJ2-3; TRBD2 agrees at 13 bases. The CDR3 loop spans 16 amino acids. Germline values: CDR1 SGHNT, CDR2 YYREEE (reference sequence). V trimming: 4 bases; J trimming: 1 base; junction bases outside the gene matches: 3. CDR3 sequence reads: CASSPTSGGRTDTQYF. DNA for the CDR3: TGTGCCAGCAGCCCGACTAGCGGGGGGCGCACAGATACGCAGTATTTT.

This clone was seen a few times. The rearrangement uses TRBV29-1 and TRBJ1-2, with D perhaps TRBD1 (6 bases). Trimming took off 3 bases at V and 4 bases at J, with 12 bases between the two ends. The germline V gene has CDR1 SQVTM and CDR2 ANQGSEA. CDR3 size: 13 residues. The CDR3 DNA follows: TGCAGCGTTGACCCAGGGGTGGGCTATGGCTACACCTTC. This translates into CSVDPGVGYGYTF.

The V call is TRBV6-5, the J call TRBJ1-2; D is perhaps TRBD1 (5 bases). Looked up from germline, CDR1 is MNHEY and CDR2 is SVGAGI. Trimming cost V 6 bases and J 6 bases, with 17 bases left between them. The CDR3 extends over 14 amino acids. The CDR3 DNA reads TGTGCCAGCAGCCCTACAGGATATCGAGATGGCTACACCTTC. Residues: CASSPTGYRDGYTF.

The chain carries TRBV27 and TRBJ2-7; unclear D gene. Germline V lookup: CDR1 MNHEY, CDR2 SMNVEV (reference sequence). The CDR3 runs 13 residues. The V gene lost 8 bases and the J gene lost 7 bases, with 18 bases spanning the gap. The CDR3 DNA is TGTGCCAGCCCCCCACCGAATTCGAGGGAGCAGTACTTC. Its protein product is CASPPPNSREQYF.

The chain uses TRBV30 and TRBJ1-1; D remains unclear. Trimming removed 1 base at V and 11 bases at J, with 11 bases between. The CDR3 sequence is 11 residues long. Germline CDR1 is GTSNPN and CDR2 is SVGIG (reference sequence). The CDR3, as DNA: TGTGCCTGGAGTGGGGGAGGGAGGGCTTTCTTT. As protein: CAWSGGGRAFF.

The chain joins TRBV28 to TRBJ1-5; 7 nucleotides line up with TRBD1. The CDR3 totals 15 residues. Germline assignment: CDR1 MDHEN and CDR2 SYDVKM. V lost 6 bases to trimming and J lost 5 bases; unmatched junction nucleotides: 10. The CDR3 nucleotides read TGTGCCAGCAGCTATAGACAGGGTACCCATCAGCCCCAGCATTTT. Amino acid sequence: CASSYRQGTHQPQHF. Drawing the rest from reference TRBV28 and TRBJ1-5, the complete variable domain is DVKVTQSSRYLVKRTGEKVFLECVQDMDHENMFWYRQDPGLGLRLIYFSYDVKMKEKGDIPEGYSVSREKKERFSLILESASTNQTSMYLCASSYRQGTHQPQHFGDGTRLSIL.

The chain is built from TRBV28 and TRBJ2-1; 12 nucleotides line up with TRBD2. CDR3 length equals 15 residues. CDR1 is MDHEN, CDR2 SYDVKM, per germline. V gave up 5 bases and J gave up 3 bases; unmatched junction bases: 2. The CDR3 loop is CASSPLAGGYNEQFF. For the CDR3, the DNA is TGTGCCAGCAGTCCACTAGCGGGAGGCTACAATGAGCAGTTCTTC.

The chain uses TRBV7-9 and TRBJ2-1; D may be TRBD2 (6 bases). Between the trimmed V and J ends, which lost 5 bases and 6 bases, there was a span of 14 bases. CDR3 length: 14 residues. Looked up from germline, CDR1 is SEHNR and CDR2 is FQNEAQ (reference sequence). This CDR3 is CASSPAGTVNEQFF. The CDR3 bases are TGTGCCAGCAGCCCCGCGGGGACTGTCAATGAGCAGTTCTTC.

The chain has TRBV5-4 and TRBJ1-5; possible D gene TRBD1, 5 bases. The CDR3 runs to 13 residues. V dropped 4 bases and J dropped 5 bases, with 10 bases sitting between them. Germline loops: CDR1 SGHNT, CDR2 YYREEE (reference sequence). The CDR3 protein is CASSLDSHQPQHF. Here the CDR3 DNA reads TGTGCCAGCAGCCTAGACAGTCATCAGCCCCAGCATTTT.

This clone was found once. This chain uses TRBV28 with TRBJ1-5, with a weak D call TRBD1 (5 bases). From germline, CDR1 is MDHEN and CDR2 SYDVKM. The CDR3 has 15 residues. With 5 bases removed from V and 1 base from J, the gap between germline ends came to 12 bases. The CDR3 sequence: CASSRGTPSNQPQHF. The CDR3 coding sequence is TGTGCCAGCAGTCGCGGGACCCCAAGCAATCAGCCCCAGCATTTT.

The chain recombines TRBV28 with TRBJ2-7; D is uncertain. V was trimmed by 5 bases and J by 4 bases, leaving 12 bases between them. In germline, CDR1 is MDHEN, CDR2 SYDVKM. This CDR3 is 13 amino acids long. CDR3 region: CASSLPARYEQYF. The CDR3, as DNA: TGTGCCAGCAGTCTTCCGGCGAGGTACGAGCAGTACTTC.